The source of this T cell receptor (beta chain) is a study of breast tumors, draining lymph nodes, adjacent tissues. Study outcomes and limitations: Compared with lymph nodes, tumors were less diverse; compared with nontumor tissue, more. Data only fit, rather than demonstrated, lymph node origin of most tumor T cells. Luminal-like breast cancer showed significantly higher tumor–nontumor repertoire similarity than basal-like. Findings are consistent with lymph node origin and intratumoral expansion of most tumor T cells.

Note on this clonotype: Its cognate antigen is unknown.

Germline V lookup: CDR1 SGHTA, CDR2 FQGTGA. V lost 5 bases and J lost 3, with 22 bases in between. The CDR3 is 17 amino acids. TCRdb re-called the multiplex PCR reads with MiXCR, one entry per CDR3 protein. The data hold about 22,000 distinct CDR3 sequences, with roughly 55% observed a single time. The chain links TRBV7-3 to TRBJ1-1; D possibly corresponds to TRBD1 (5 bases). The sequence was obtained from a female donor with breast cancer. Some clones in this sample may be carry-over from other donors' samples. The sample was breast tumor tissue. For the CDR3, the DNA is TGTGCCAGCAGCCCGACAGTTGGGTTGTTCGGGGACACTGAAGCTTTCTTT. Translated: CASSPTVGLFGDTEAFF.